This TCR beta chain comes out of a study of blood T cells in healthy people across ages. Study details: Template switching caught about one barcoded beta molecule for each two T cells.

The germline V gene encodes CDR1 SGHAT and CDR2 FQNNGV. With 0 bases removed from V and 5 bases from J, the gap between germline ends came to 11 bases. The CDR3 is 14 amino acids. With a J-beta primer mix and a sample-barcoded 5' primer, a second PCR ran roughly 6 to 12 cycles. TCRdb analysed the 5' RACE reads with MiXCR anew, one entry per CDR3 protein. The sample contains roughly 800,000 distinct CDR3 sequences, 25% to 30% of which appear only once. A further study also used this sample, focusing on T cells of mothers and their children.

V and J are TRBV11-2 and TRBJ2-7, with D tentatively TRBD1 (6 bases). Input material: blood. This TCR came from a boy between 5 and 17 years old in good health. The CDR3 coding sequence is TGTGCCAGCAGCTTAGAGGCAGGGGTTGACGAGCAGTACTTC. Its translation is CASSLEAGVDEQYF.